Below are 26 T cell receptor beta chains sequenced from a single sample in a study of synovial regulatory T cells in juvenile arthritis. Data came from immunoSEQ multiplex PCR; TCRdb stores just in-frame clones and leaves some out. The sample has around 8,000 clones; the top ten hold under 2%. Sequences were obtained from Treg cells from blood. Regarding subset: remaining (HLA-DR-negative) circulating blood Treg cells. These receptors were obtained from a donor younger than 30 with juvenile idiopathic arthritis.

The CDR3 reads CASNLVDGNTIYF. The chain carries TRBV5-5 and TRBJ1-3. This CDR3 spans 13 amino acids. No DNA is listed. Germline CDR1 reads SGHKS; CDR2 reads YYEKEE (reference sequence).

This chain links TRBV27 with TRBJ2-5; TCRdb calls TRBD2, which cannot be checked without DNA. This CDR3 is 13 amino acids long. DNA is not on record. Looked up from germline, CDR1 is MNHEY and CDR2 is SMNVEV (reference sequence). This CDR3 is CASSPPSGETQYF.

The CDR3 region is CASSGTTGNQPQHF. V gene TRBV6-1 combines with J gene TRBJ1-5; without DNA, the TCRdb call of TRBD1 cannot be checked. CDR3 length: 14 residues. Only the protein is available. The V gene's germline CDR1 is MNHNS and CDR2 SASEGT.

The chain has TRBV10-3 and TRBJ2-3; TCRdb outputs TRBD1, but without DNA this stays unchecked. Germline V lookup: CDR1 ENHRY, CDR2 SYGVKD. The CDR3 consists of 12 residues. DNA is not recorded here. This chain's CDR3 is CAISQGEDTQYF.

V usage is TRBV7-3 and J usage is TRBJ2-5; TCRdb calls TRBD2, which cannot be checked without DNA. The V gene's germline CDR1 is SGHTA and CDR2 FQGTGA. CDR3 size: 13 residues. DNA is not on record. CDR3 in amino acids: CASSLTRAETQYF.

The chain combines TRBV6-5 with TRBJ2-3. Germline lookup yields CDR1 MNHEY and CDR2 SVGAGI. The CDR3 has 14 amino acids. No DNA is given. This CDR3 reads CASSYSFRPDTQYF.

The chain combines TRBV7-2 with TRBJ2-3; TCRdb's D gene call, TRBD2, goes unchecked for lack of DNA. Germline V CDR1 and CDR2: SGHTA, FQGNSA. This CDR3 has 13 residues. No DNA sequence is on record. The CDR3: CASSLVRPDTQYF.

J is TRBJ1-4 and V is TRBV5-1; TCRdb's assignment of TRBD1 cannot be checked, as there is no DNA. CDR1 SGHRS and CDR2 YFSETQ come from the germline V gene. CDR3 size: 14 residues. DNA for this receptor is not on file. CDR3 residues: CASSHRGGHEKLFF.

The chain has TRBV7-3 and TRBJ2-7; with no DNA, the TCRdb D assignment of TRBD2 cannot be verified. The CDR3 has 15 residues. Only the protein is available. Germline V lookup: CDR1 SGHTA, CDR2 FQGTGA. The CDR3 is CASSLSAGAAYEQYF.

This chain links TRBV9 with TRBJ2-1; with no DNA, the TCRdb D assignment of TRBD1 cannot be verified. Germline CDR1 SGDLS, CDR2 YYNGEE. This CDR3 is 15 amino acids long. No coding sequence is recorded. CDR3 sequence reads: CASSPRDRLYNEQFF.

The rearrangement links TRBV27 to TRBJ2-5. CDR3 length: 13 amino acids. The nucleotide record is missing. CDR1 and CDR2 (germline): MNHEY, SMNVEV (reference sequence). The CDR3 spells CASSLRGRETQYF.

The chain uses TRBV18 and TRBJ1-4; TCRdb proposes TRBD1, but this gene call is untestable without DNA. This CDR3 is 17 amino acids long. The DNA sequence is not available. Germline CDR1 is KGHSH and CDR2 is LQKENI. CDR3 sequence reads: CASSRGQGAWLDEKLFF. Filled out from reference TRBV18 and TRBJ1-4, the complete variable domain reads NAGVMQNPRHLVRRRGQEARLRCSPMKGHSHVYWYRQLPEEGLKFMVYLQKENIIDESGMPKERFSAEFPKEGPSILRIQQVVRGDSAAYFCASSRGQGAWLDEKLFFGSGTQLSVL.

The chain has TRBV6-1 and TRBJ1-5. This CDR3 is built from 15 residues. The entry carries no DNA sequence. Germline CDR1 reads MNHNS; CDR2 reads SASEGT. The chain's CDR3 is CASSRLHGSNQPQHF.

This chain uses TRBV5-1 with TRBJ1-1. The CDR3 sequence is 13 residues long. The nucleotide record is missing. Germline loops: CDR1 SGHRS, CDR2 YFSETQ. CDR3 protein: CASSFGMNTEAFF. Full variable domain (missing parts from reference TRBV5-1 and TRBJ1-1): KAGVTQTPRYLIKTRGQQVTLSCSPISGHRSVSWYQQTPGQGLQFLFEYFSETQRNKGNFPGRFSGRQFSNSRSEMNVSTLELGDSALYLCASSFGMNTEAFFGQGTRLTVV.

This chain uses TRBV27 with TRBJ2-2; no DNA is available, so the TRBD1 call from TCRdb remains unchecked. Looked up from germline, CDR1 is MNHEY and CDR2 is SMNVEV (reference sequence). The CDR3 sequence is 13 residues long. No DNA sequence is on record. The CDR3 reads CASSARTAGELFF.

The chain joins TRBV9 to TRBJ2-1; TCRdb's D call of TRBD1 is untestable without DNA. This CDR3 region has 16 residues. No DNA is recorded. Germline V gene lookup returns CDR1 SGDLS and CDR2 YYNGEE. The CDR3 spells CASSVDIGTNYNEQFF. Full variable domain (remainder filled in from reference TRBV9 and TRBJ2-1): DSGVTQTPKHLITATGQRVTLRCSPRSGDLSVYWYQQSLDQGLQFLIQYYNGEERAKGNILERFSAQQFPDLHSELNLSSLELGDSALYFCASSVDIGTNYNEQFFGPGTRLTVL.

The chain employs TRBV12-5 and TRBJ2-3; lacking DNA, the TRBD1 call made by TCRdb goes unchecked. The germline gives CDR1 LGHNT, CDR2 FRNRAP. CDR3 size: 15 residues. DNA is not recorded here. The CDR3 sequence: CASGGDRRLPDTQYF. Full variable domain (remainder filled in from reference TRBV12-5 and TRBJ2-3): DARVTQTPRHKVTEMGQEVTMRCQPILGHNTVFWYRQTMMQGLELLAYFRNRAPLDDSGMPKDRFSAEMPDATLATLKIQPSEPRDSAVYFCASGGDRRLPDTQYFGPGTRLTVL.

This rearrangement joins TRBV2 to TRBJ2-7. Germline V gene sequence: CDR1 SNHLY, CDR2 FYNNEI. The CDR3 loop spans 14 amino acids. The protein alone is recorded here. The CDR3 loop reads CASSLHGGSYEQYF.

This chain links TRBV18 with TRBJ2-5; the D gene TCRdb calls, TRBD2, cannot be checked with no DNA. This CDR3 contains 14 residues. The protein alone is recorded here. From germline, CDR1 is KGHSH and CDR2 LQKENI. This CDR3 is CASSPLTSSDTQYF.

V gene TRBV6-1 combines with J gene TRBJ2-1. This CDR3 comprises 14 residues. The DNA is not on file. Germline V gene data show CDR1 as MNHNS and CDR2 as SASEGT. The CDR3 sequence: CASSEVRVVGEQFF.

The chain recombines TRBV28 with TRBJ2-1; TCRdb picks TRBD1, but there is no DNA to check that call. This CDR3 contains 15 residues. The nucleotide record is missing. Germline V gene lookup returns CDR1 MDHEN and CDR2 SYDVKM. The CDR3 here is CASSRDSPIPREQFF.

By frequency, this clone is medium-sized. The genes are TRBV5-1 and TRBJ2-5; TCRdb's D call of TRBD1 is untestable without DNA. Germline V gene data show CDR1 as SGHRS and CDR2 as YFSETQ. This CDR3 is 15 amino acids long. The protein alone is recorded here. CDR3 sequence reads: CASSSEMTGGATQYF.

V usage is TRBV7-2 and J usage is TRBJ2-3; TCRdb outputs TRBD1, but without DNA this stays unchecked. CDR1 and CDR2 from the germline V gene are SGHTA and FQGNSA. The length of the CDR3 is 14 residues. The nucleotide record is missing. The CDR3 sequence: CASSQTAYTDTQYF.

The chain recombines TRBV20-1 with TRBJ1-2. This CDR3 has 11 amino acids. No DNA is recorded. The germline V gene has CDR1 DFQATT and CDR2 SNEGSKA (reference sequence). CDR3 loop: CSARWGAGYTF.

This chain connects TRBV6-6 to TRBJ2-1; TCRdb's D call of TRBD2 is untestable without DNA. Germline CDR1 and CDR2: MNHNY and SVGAGI (reference sequence). This CDR3 region has 14 residues. This entry has no DNA. CDR3 protein: CASNRRAFYNEQFF.

The J gene is TRBJ1-2, the V gene TRBV19; with no DNA, the TCRdb D assignment of TRBD1 cannot be verified. This CDR3 is built from 13 residues. No DNA was logged. CDR1 and CDR2 (germline): LNHDA, SQIVND (reference sequence). CDR3 residues: CASSPQGAVGYTF. Complete variable domain (other parts from reference TRBV19 and TRBJ1-2): DGGITQSPKYLFRKEGQNVTLSCEQNLNHDAMYWYRQDPGQGLRLIYYSQIVNDFQKGDIAEGYSVSREKKESFPLTVTSAQKNPTAFYLCASSPQGAVGYTFGSGTRLTVV.